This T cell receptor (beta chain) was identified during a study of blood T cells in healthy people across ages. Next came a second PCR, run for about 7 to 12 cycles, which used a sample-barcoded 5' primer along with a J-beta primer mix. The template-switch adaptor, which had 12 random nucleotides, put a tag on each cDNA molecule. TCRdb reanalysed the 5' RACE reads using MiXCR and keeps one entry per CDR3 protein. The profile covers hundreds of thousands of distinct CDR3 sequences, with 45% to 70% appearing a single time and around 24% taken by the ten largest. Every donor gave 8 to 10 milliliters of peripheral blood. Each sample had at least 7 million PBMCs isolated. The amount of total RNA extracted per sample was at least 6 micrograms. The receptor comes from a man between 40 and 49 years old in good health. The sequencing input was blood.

In DNA, the CDR3 is TGTGCCAGCAGTTTATTGGTGAATAATTCACCCCTCCACTTT. Amino acids: CASSLLVNNSPLHF. This chain uses TRBV12-3 or TRBV12-4 with TRBJ1-6; unclear D gene. The V end was cut by 2 bases, the J end by 5 bases, with 7 bases between. This CDR3 is built from 14 residues.